This TCR beta chain was captured by sequencing in a study of cytomegalovirus exposure and HLA in healthy donors (dated 2017 in TCRdb). With respect to the entire study: According to an earlier analysis of 587 of the donors, about 179 million T cells yielded 100 million or so unique TCR beta sequences and around 280 Gb of sequence data. The study aimed to test whether signatures of past pathogen exposure could be identified by cataloging public T cell receptors. Among the approximately 430 genotyped donors, 75% to 90% belonged to the genetic ancestry cluster associated with self-reported Caucasian donors. Using immunosequencing, the study profiled T cell repertoires from about 620 subjects and related those repertoires to cytomegalovirus serostatus. A later analysis re-examined previously published TCR beta repertoires from several hundred donors and added high-resolution HLA genotyping to investigate patterns of TCR occurrence. Typing coverage differed by locus: A, B, C, DRB1 and DQB1 were typed in about 629-640 donors, DQA1 in 500 to 550, DPA1 in over 600, and DPB1 in just under 490. In the later analysis, no new phenotypic data were used to find candidate immune exposures; instead, reliance was placed on TCR beta sequences and their occurrence across donors. Genome-wide SNP genotypes for about 60% of the 666 donors were used in a later genetic analysis, which treated that subset as a discovery cohort. A separate validation cohort of over 95 different subjects was used in addition to the 666-subject first cohort. Class I and class II HLA loci were covered by the typing at four-digit resolution. All discovery cohort repertoires had been generated on a single sequencing platform. To decide whether each TCR beta V gene segment behaved as functional or pseudogenic, an earlier analysis of 587 of the donors relied on high-throughput TCR beta sequencing. High-throughput TCR immunosequencing, statistical association of individual TCRs with disease status, and machine learning were combined to predict cytomegalovirus infection status. Approximately 310 gigabases of sequencing data and some 85 million unique TCR sequences were included in an early release covering 550 to 650 HLA-typed donors. On average, roughly 240,000 unique TCR beta nucleotide sequences were sequenced per donor among a few hundred genotyped donors of the cohort, with 15% to 20% of those sequences being non-productive. Because of strong linkage in the cohort, a handful of DR-DQ haplotypes were treated as single units for association and clustering. Donor age, sex, ethnicity and CMV serostatus were compiled alongside the repertoire data.

Via the germline V gene, CDR1 is SGHTA and CDR2 FQGNSA. At the junction V is shortened by 5 bases and J by 5 bases, with 24 bases in between. Measured from the cysteine to the phenylalanine, the CDR3 is 17 residues long. Only CDR3 DNA remains: 51 bases, in frame from the first base. The cohort was made up of several hundred healthy bone marrow donors. At the time of sampling, every cohort member was nominally healthy, though immune exposures that went unrecorded were likely present. The donor was CMV seronegative and was included in the group of 352 seronegative cohort members. Every donor gave a peripheral blood sample, and the peripheral blood mononuclear cells from that sample were used for TCR beta sequencing. The Qiagen DNeasy Blood Extraction Kit was used to extract genomic DNA from the blood cell samples. Library generation was performed with the immunoSEQ multiplex PCR assay. The multiplex PCR relied on a mix of 60 forward primers for TCR Vbeta segments and 13 reverse primers for TCR Jbeta segments. Amplification of the CDR3 region of rearranged TCR beta genes was performed with a multiplex PCR assay on genomic DNA. The amplified TCR beta libraries were sequenced on the Illumina HiSeq System as 87-base-pair reads. Per the authors' processing: In a later analysis, around 80 million unique TCR beta chains were counted across the 666 repertoires, and roughly 9.9 million of these chains were shared by at least two donors. Raw reads were error-corrected and collapsed into unique sequences by a nearest-neighbor algorithm in which closely related sequences were merged to remove PCR and sequencing errors. Alignment of CDR3 sequences to IMGT reference sequences was used to assign V, D and J gene segments. For a sequence to be retained, a match of at least six nucleotides to both a V gene segment and a J gene segment was required. A rearrangement was called productive if the CDR3 had no stop codons and remained in frame with V and J, and every other rearrangement was called non-productive. CDR3 was defined according to IMGT convention as the region running from the second conserved V-encoded cysteine to the conserved J-encoded phenylalanine. The earlier analysis of about 640 of the donors excluded any sequence lacking an unambiguous match to a single V gene segment. In an earlier analysis of several hundred of the donors, a V segment was called functional when productive rearrangements were above 56.7%, and segregating when the standard deviation between donors exceeded 5%. To diagnose cytomegalovirus status from the catalog of TCR beta chain sequences, a statistical classification framework was built. In a later analysis, TCR nucleotide sequences were compared against IMGT/GENE-DB human TR gene sequences so that V and J genes could be assigned. In a later analysis, CDR3 sequences and most-parsimonious VDJ recombination scenarios were assigned using the TCRdist pipeline. A later analysis defined each TCR beta chain by its CDR3 amino acid sequence plus V-gene family, and excluded reads lacking a unique V-gene family. To address suspected cross-contamination and a sequencing artifact, a later analysis removed over 500 highly shared, low-generation-probability nucleotide sequences. In a later analysis, a clonal expansion index was calculated for each public chain from normalized within-repertoire ranks of inferred template counts. A later analysis computed generation probabilities with a VDJ recombination model fitted to out-of-frame rearrangements, and checked the results against IGoR. In a later analysis, TCR-TCR, TCR-HLA and TCR-CMV co-occurrence was scored with hypergeometric tests, and a repertoire-size bias correction was applied to TCR pairs. In a later analysis, false discovery rates were estimated by permuting HLA or CMV assignments 20 times. In a later analysis, co-occurring TCRs were grouped using DBSCAN, and TCRdist sequence similarity was added for clustering within HLA-allele-positive subsets. Repertoires with fewer than 30,000 or more than 120,000 public chains were left out of co-occurrence clustering, as were five repertoires with anomalous nucleotide sharing. TCRdb carries this immuneACCESS record with in-frame sequences only. Its versions omit some clonotypes, under half of them owing to an unresolved V gene in the studies checked, with the rest unexplained. V and J calls plus clone size are reproduced from that table; the DNA served to infer D and trimming. This sample is represented by about 180,000 clones; less than 80% of them were singletons. The ten most abundant clones make up under 2% of the sample.

Of note for this clone: Its antigen remains undetermined. No clone much larger than this one lies a single base away; base qualities are absent.

What the work shows at the level of the full study, not this receptor alone: For the cohort, immune exposure information was limited to CMV serostatus. A later genetic analysis reported fewer N-insertions in productive TCRs among donors in an Asian-associated ancestry cluster than the roughly 700-donor mean. An earlier analysis of around 600 of the donors showed that most TCR beta V segments appeared in productive rearrangements either about 90% or about 30% of the time, which broadly matched IMGT annotations. Across donors, most TCR sequences were observed very rarely, whereas some public TCRs were present in many individuals. The 87-base-pair reads could not distinguish some IMGT-functional V segments, including TRBV6-2 and TRBV6-3, so those segments were excluded. In the study, some 180 TCR beta chains were listed as associated with cytomegalovirus. Presence/absence analyses assumed roughly uniform sequencing depth across donors, an assumption that may not hold. In vitro tests confirmed that three of the cytomegalovirus-associated TCR beta chains recognize cytomegalovirus antigens. A later analysis reported that several top co-occurrence clusters appeared linked to parvovirus B19, influenza, CMV and Epstein-Barr virus. Specific HLA alleles were associated with more than 15,000 TCR beta sequences at a false discovery rate of 0.05 in a later analysis. The authors suggested that the approach could potentially be generalized to other disease states and immunological phenotypes. Strong co-occurrence of HLA alleles, especially DR and DQ, made assigning TCR associations to individual alleles difficult. A later genetic analysis associated a missense DCLRE1C variant with V-gene and J-gene trimming of TCR beta chains, and an independent cohort replicated the association. Correlated functional status among segregating V segments might be attributable to linkage disequilibrium, but an unknown experimental factor could not be ruled out. This cohort had only TCR beta chains sequenced, and the lack of alpha or paired-chain data limited which features could be detected. A later analysis found that most CMV-associated TCR beta chains appeared HLA-restricted, with HLA associations seemingly driven largely by CMV exposure. Because counts were too low, fewer than 20 rarely observed V segments, including chromosome 9 orphons, were excluded from the earlier analysis of under 650 of the donors. Because HLA typing was unavailable for some donors at each locus, only the typed subset was used in association tests. Compared with equally common non-associated chains, HLA-associated TCR beta chains in a later analysis were more clonally expanded and had lower generation probabilities. A cluster of highly shared sequence variants was judged likely to represent a technical artifact of the sequencing pipeline. According to a later analysis, TCR association rates differed among HLA loci, with DRB1 alleles showing the most associated TCRs and HLA-C alleles showing the fewest. A further reported finding was that TCR beta sequences accurately predicted the HLA-A and HLA-B alleles for most subjects in the first cohort. The classifier was reported to diagnose cytomegalovirus status with high specificity and sensitivity in both the original and validation cohorts.

The receptor comes from a man between 18 and 35 years old in good health and CMV-seronegative. The sample consisted of PBMCs. Recombination joined TRBV7-2 with TRBJ1-2, with the D gene too uncertain to name. The base sequence is TGTGCCAGCAGCCCCTCGTCCGGGGAGATCCCCTCGTATGGCTACACCTTC. Its product reads: CASSPSSGEIPSYGYTF.